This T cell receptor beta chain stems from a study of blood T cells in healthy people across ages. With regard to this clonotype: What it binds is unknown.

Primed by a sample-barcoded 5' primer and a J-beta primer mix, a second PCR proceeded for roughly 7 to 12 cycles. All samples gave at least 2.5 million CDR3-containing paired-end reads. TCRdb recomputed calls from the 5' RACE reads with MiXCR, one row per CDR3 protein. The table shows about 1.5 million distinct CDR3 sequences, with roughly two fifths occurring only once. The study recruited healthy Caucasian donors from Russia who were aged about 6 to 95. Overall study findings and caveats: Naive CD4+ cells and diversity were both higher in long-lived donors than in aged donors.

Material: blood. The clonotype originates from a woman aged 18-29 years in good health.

The CDR3 loop reads CASSVTGNWVEGYTF. The CDR3 coding sequence is TGTGCCAGCAGCGTAACAGGGAACTGGGTGGAGGGCTACACCTTC. The rearrangement uses TRBV9 and TRBJ1-2, with D tentatively TRBD1 (6 bases). V lost 1 base to trimming and J lost 8 bases, with 18 bases between them. This CDR3 comprises 15 residues. Germline V gives CDR1 SGDLS, CDR2 YYNGEE.